The present entry profiles one T cell receptor (beta chain) with its context. Antigen unknown. The data were obtained in a study of cytomegalovirus exposure and HLA in healthy donors. Researchers ran the PCR with 60 Vbeta and 13 Jbeta primers. Method: immunoSEQ multiplex PCR; TCRdb's copy keeps in-frame clones and lacks some. Among roughly 120,000 clones listed, about 76% were seen once. CDR1 and CDR2 from the germline V gene are SNHLY and FYNNEI. The CDR3 runs to 14 residues. V was pared by 4 bases and J by 7 bases, with 4 bases of the junction left unmatched. Study-level findings and limits: Overall, some 160 TCR beta chains were annotated as cytomegalovirus-associated. Indistinguishable V segments such as TRBV6-2 and TRBV6-3 were excluded. Across donors, sequencing depth was assumed by presence/absence analyses to be roughly uniform. A later analysis linked around 15,000 TCR beta sequences to HLA alleles at 0.05 false discovery rate.

The specimen sequenced was PBMCs. This chain connects TRBV2 to TRBJ1-5; 10 bases are shared with TRBD1. This clonotype was obtained from a woman in her 30s in good health and CMV-seronegative. The CDR3 here is CASSGDRGDQPQHF. CDR3 nucleotide sequence: TGTGCCAGCAGTGGGGACAGGGGAGACCAGCCCCAGCATTTT.